These T cell receptor beta chains were read from a single sample in a study of neoadjuvant nivolumab and ipilimumab in lung cancer. TCRdb's copy holds only in-frame clones and misses some; the assay was immunoSEQ multiplex PCR. Of 30,000 or so clones listed, 75% to 85% are singletons. The sample in question was tumor tissue, obtained after neoadjuvant nivolumab, alone or with ipilimumab, at or shortly before surgery. Receptors originate from an adult with non-small cell lung cancer. CDR3s include the opening cysteine and the closing phenylalanine or tryptophan. D genes are given only for firm matches. Some rows have no size entry. The others give once, few or many, or a class for an expanded clone.

v_gene	j_gene	abundance	d_gene	CDR3nt	CDR3aa
TRBV29-1	TRBJ1-5	-	TRBD1	TGCAGCGTGGGACAGGGGATCAATCAGCCCCAGCATTTT	CSVGQGINQPQHF
TRBV18	TRBJ2-3	few	-	TGTGCCAGCTCACCAGGAGAGGATACGCAGTATTTT	CASSPGEDTQYF
TRBV7-9	TRBJ1-1	once	-	TGTGCCAGCAGCTCGTCGGACAGATTGAACACTGAAGCTTTCTTT	CASSSSDRLNTEAFF
TRBV18	TRBJ1-1	-	-	TGTGCCAGCTCACCAAACACCCGGACCGCTTTCTTT	CASSPNTRTAFF
TRBV19	TRBJ2-3	-	-	TGTGCCAGTAGTATTGCAGGGGTTAAAGTCACAGATACGCAGTATTTT	CASSIAGVKVTDTQYF
TRBV11-1	TRBJ2-5	-	-	TGTGCCAGCACCCAGAACCACCGAGAGACCCAGTACTTC	CASTQNHRETQYF
TRBV9	TRBJ2-1	once	-	TGTGCCAGCAGCGAGACGGGTAATGTCCCCAATGAGCAGTTCTTC	CASSETGNVPNEQFF
TRBV19	TRBJ1-1	-	-	TGTGCCAGTAAGGACCAGGCCGTAAACACTGAAGCTTTCTTT	CASKDQAVNTEAFF
TRBV6-5	TRBJ2-1	-	-	TGTGCCAGCAGTTACACCGAGGGGAACAATGAGCAGTTCTTC	CASSYTEGNNEQFF
TRBV5-1	TRBJ2-7	-	-	TGCGCCAGCAGCTTGACCTCAGTTGGCGAGCAGTACTTC	CASSLTSVGEQYF
TRBV28	TRBJ2-7	-	-	TGTGCCAGCAGTATAGGGGTACCCTACGAGCAGTACTTC	CASSIGVPYEQYF
TRBV11-2	TRBJ2-2	-	TRBD2	TGTGCCAGCAGCCGCCTGGGAGGGCCAACTCCCGGGGAGCTGTTTTTT	CASSRLGGPTPGELFF
TRBV18	TRBJ2-2	-	TRBD2	TGTGCCAGCTCACCAGTCAGGGAGGGAATCAGGACCGGGGAGCTGTTTTTT	CASSPVREGIRTGELFF
TRBV5-6	TRBJ2-1	-	-	TGTGCCAGCAGCTTGGCAGGGTGGGTGGGAGAAGCACGGAATGAGCAGTTCTTC	CASSLAGWVGEARNEQFF
TRBV27	TRBJ2-1	-	-	TGTGCCAGCAGTTTAGCGGGGGCCCCCAATGAGCAGTTCTTC	CASSLAGAPNEQFF
TRBV19	TRBJ2-7	once	TRBD1	TGTGCCAGTAGGCCGACAGGGGGGGCCTACGAGCAGTACTTC	CASRPTGGAYEQYF
TRBV29-1	TRBJ2-5	-	-	TGCAGCGTTGTTGAGGCTCGGAACAGGGAGAAAGAGACCCAGTACTTC	CSVVEARNREKETQYF
TRBV5-1	TRBJ2-1	-	TRBD1	TGCGCCAGCAGCTTAAACTCCGGGACAGCAACTTACAATGAGCAGTTCTTC	CASSLNSGTATYNEQFF
TRBV14	TRBJ2-1	-	TRBD2	TGTGCCAGCAGCCAGCCCCGGGACTATTCATCAGTGGAGCAGTTCTTC	CASSQPRDYSSVEQFF
TRBV11-2	TRBJ2-2	-	-	TGTGCCAGCAGCTTAAATCTGGCAGGGATTGTGGCCGGGGAGCTGTTTTTT	CASSLNLAGIVAGELFF
TRBV5-6	TRBJ2-7	-	TRBD2	TGTGCCAGCAGCCCCCTGTCCCTAGCGGGACGCGAGCAGTACTTC	CASSPLSLAGREQYF
TRBV4-3	TRBJ2-3	few	-	TGCGCCAGCAGCCAAGAGTTTACGGGATGGGGGGATACGCAGTATTTT	CASSQEFTGWGDTQYF
TRBV5-5	TRBJ2-3	-	TRBD2	TGTGCCAGCAGCCTATGGACTAGCGGGGGGGCAGATACGCAGTATTTT	CASSLWTSGGADTQYF
TRBV5-1	TRBJ2-1	-	TRBD2	TGCGCCAGCAGCATGGGACTAGCGGGGGGTGAGCAGTTCTTC	CASSMGLAGGEQFF
TRBV30	TRBJ1-2	once	-	TGTGCCTGGACCACAAGCTATGGCTACACCTTC	CAWTTSYGYTF
TRBV14	TRBJ2-5	-	-	TGTGCCAGCAGCCAAAGCGGCCCGGGGAAGACCCAGTACTTC	CASSQSGPGKTQYF
TRBV30	TRBJ1-4	-	TRBD1	TGTGCCTGGAGTACCCAACAGGGGGGATATGAAAAACTGTTTTTT	CAWSTQQGGYEKLFF